This TCR beta chain comes out of a study of T cell repertoires in cytomegalovirus infection. In the study overall: Matching HLA type and CMV infection were both indicated by public TCR beta signatures.

Concerning this clonotype: Its specificity is not known.

TCRdb fed the reads into MiXCR, producing one record per CDR3 protein. The sample shows 84,000 or so distinct CDR3 sequences, approximately 43% of them seen only once. This CDR3 is built from 13 residues. V lost 7 bases and J lost 4, with 13 bases in between. The germline CDR1 and CDR2 sequences are SGHVS and FNYEAQ. The genes are TRBV7-6 and TRBJ2-5; D might be TRBD2 (6 bases). The starting material was CD8+ T cells from cultured PBMCs, obtained from culture after CMV antigen stimulation. The TCR sequence derives from a human donor in good health (CMV status not recorded). Some clones in this sample may be carry-over from other donors' samples. The CDR3 protein is CASKAEGRETQYF. The CDR3 DNA reads TGTGCCAGCAAAGCGGAGGGTAGAGAGACCCAGTACTTC.